This entry lists 5 T cell receptor beta chains sequenced from one sample in a study of blood T cell repertoires in COVID-19. The protocol was immunoSEQ multiplex PCR, while the TCRdb copy is restricted to in-frame clones and leaves out a portion. The sample holds about 150,000 clones, over 75% seen once. The source material was peripheral blood. The receptors were gathered from a young man with COVID-19, enrolled during active disease.

The V and J genes are TRBV27 and TRBJ1-2; D possibly corresponds to TRBD1 (6 bases). Trimming took off 6 bases at V and 2 bases at J, with 13 bases between the two ends. CDR1 and CDR2 from the germline V gene are MNHEY and SMNVEV (reference sequence). This CDR3 is 14 amino acids long. This CDR3 is CASRPRGMNYGYTF. CDR3 DNA sequence: TGTGCCAGCAGACCCAGGGGAATGAACTATGGCTACACCTTC.

V usage is TRBV12-3 or TRBV12-4 and J usage is TRBJ2-5; a possible D gene is TRBD2 (6 bases). This CDR3 is 13 amino acids long. V dropped 1 base and J dropped 4 bases, with 7 bases sitting between them. The CDR3 nucleotides are TGTGCCAGCAGTTTAGGGAGGGGAGAGACCCAGTACTTC. Translated, it gives CASSLGRGETQYF.

The CDR3, as DNA: TGTGCCAGCAGCCAAGACAGCCACTTCTCCTACGAGCAGTACTTC. It encodes CASSQDSHFSYEQYF. J is TRBJ2-7 and V is TRBV27; a weak D match, TRBD1 (5 bases). Germline assignment: CDR1 MNHEY and CDR2 SMNVEV (reference sequence). This CDR3 has 15 amino acids. V was shortened by 6 bases and J by 0 bases, with 15 bases between the two germline ends.

This chain joins TRBV5-8 and TRBJ1-3; 7 bases agree with TRBD1. This CDR3 has 13 amino acids. Per the germline V gene, CDR1 is SGHTS and CDR2 is YDEGEE. J gave up 3 bases and V 4 bases, and 1 base lay outside the gene matches. The CDR3 protein is CASSTGVGNTIYF. Written as DNA, the CDR3 is TGTGCCAGCAGCACAGGGGTTGGAAACACCATATATTTT.

J is TRBJ2-3 and V is TRBV6-5, with a possible D match to TRBD1 (5 bases). Trimming left V 4 bases short and J 9 bases short, with 14 bases between. CDR3 length: 13 residues. Per germline, CDR1 MNHEY and CDR2 SVGAGI. This CDR3 reads CASSFDTGVTQYF. The CDR3 DNA reads as TGTGCCAGCAGTTTTGACACAGGAGTAACGCAGTATTTT.